These 20 T cell receptor beta chains were all obtained from the same sample, sequenced in a study of PD-1 blockade in classical Hodgkin lymphoma. Time point here: cycle 4 day 1 (C4D1), after less than 7 weeks of nivolumab. Each of the patients experienced relapse following autologous stem cell transplantation, and their brentuximab vedotin exposure differed. Thawed PBMCs yielded CD4+ T cells through magnetic negative selection. Clones were sequenced by immunoSEQ multiplex PCR, and TCRdb holds only the in-frame ones, with some missing. The sample holds about 18,000 clones, approximately 72% seen once. The source material was CD4+ T cells from blood, sampled before the fourth cycle of nivolumab. These receptors came from a human donor with classical Hodgkin lymphoma.

The rearrangement joins TRBV25-1 to TRBJ2-5; D ambiguous. The V gene's germline CDR1 is MGHDK and CDR2 SYGVNS. The CDR3 totals 14 residues. V was clipped by 3 bases and J by 0 bases, with 8 bases between them. In nucleotides, the CDR3 is TGTGCCAGCAGTGAGTTTAGGGACCAAGAGACCCAGTACTTC. This codes for CASSEFRDQETQYF.

The V and J genes are TRBV10-1 and TRBJ1-5; no reliable D call. The CDR3 is 12 amino acids. V lost 5 bases to trimming and J lost 2 bases, with 4 bases between them. Germline V gene data show CDR1 as WNHNN and CDR2 as SYGVQD (reference sequence). In nucleotides, the CDR3 is TGCGCCAGCAGTAGGGGCAATCAGCCCCAGCATTTT. It translates to CASSRGNQPQHF.

CDR3: CASSLVATEYGYTF. The CDR3 coding sequence is TGCGCCAGCAGCTTGGTGGCGACAGAATATGGCTACACCTTC. The chain recombines TRBV5-1 with TRBJ1-2; perhaps TRBD1 as D (5 bases). CDR1 and CDR2 (germline): SGHRS, YFSETQ. The CDR3 extends over 14 amino acids. V lost 0 bases to trimming and J lost 5 bases, with 11 bases between them.

The rearrangement joins TRBV23-1 to TRBJ1-5; D might be TRBD1 (6 bases). TRBV23-1 is an ORF, and what it does is uncertain. V lost 8 bases and J lost 7, with 12 bases in between. The CDR3 length is 12 residues. This CDR3 is CASPQGCQPQHF. CDR3 DNA sequence: TGCGCCAGCCCACAGGGTTGCCAGCCCCAGCATTTT.

V usage is TRBV28 and J usage is TRBJ2-7; D is uncertain. Trimming took off 3 bases at V and 10 bases at J, with 13 bases between the two ends. The CDR3 totals 12 residues. The germline V gene has CDR1 MDHEN and CDR2 SYDVKM. CDR3 sequence reads: CASSFPMSPQYF. CDR3 DNA sequence: TGTGCCAGCAGTTTTCCCATGAGTCCCCAGTACTTC.

The CDR3 nucleotides read TGTGCCAGCAGCCTAGGAGCCCTGGACAGGGGGTTTGAAAAACTGTTTTTT. Residues: CASSLGALDRGFEKLFF. The V call is TRBV7-8, the J call TRBJ1-4, with 10 bases matching TRBD1. Unmatched junction bases numbered 13, after V lost 5 bases and J lost 7 bases. The germline V gene encodes CDR1 SGHVS and CDR2 FQNEAQ. The CDR3 contains 17 residues.

This chain links TRBV6-6 with TRBJ2-3; no reliable D call. Germline CDR1 and CDR2: MNHNY and SVGAGI (reference sequence). This CDR3 is 13 amino acids long. V gave up 6 bases and J gave up 6 bases, with 13 bases separating them. CDR3 sequence (DNA): TGTGCCAGCAGGGGTGGTAGAGATGATACGCAGTATTTT. It encodes CASRGGRDDTQYF.

The gene calls are TRBV9 and TRBJ1-2; 8 bases match TRBD1. With V trimmed by 3 bases and J by 4 bases, 11 bases remained unmatched. Germline V gives CDR1 SGDLS, CDR2 YYNGEE. The CDR3 has 16 residues. CDR3 protein: CASSGRDRTEIYGYTF. CDR3 sequence (DNA): TGTGCCAGCAGCGGGAGGGACAGGACAGAAATCTATGGCTACACCTTC. The variable domain in full, completed from reference TRBV9 and TRBJ1-2, reads DSGVTQTPKHLITATGQRVTLRCSPRSGDLSVYWYQQSLDQGLQFLIQYYNGEERAKGNILERFSAQQFPDLHSELNLSSLELGDSALYFCASSGRDRTEIYGYTFGSGTRLTVV.

This chain uses TRBV10-2 with TRBJ2-1; the match to TRBD2 covers 10 bases. The germline CDR1 and CDR2 sequences are WSHSY and SAAADI. J lost 5 bases, V lost 7 bases, and 11 bases had no gene match. The length of the CDR3 is 16 residues. The CDR3 region has the DNA TGCGCCAGCATCAGGACTAGCGGAGGAGTTGACAATGAGCAGTTCTTC. The encoded protein is CASIRTSGGVDNEQFF.

This sequence joins TRBV30 and TRBJ1-6; 7 nucleotides align to TRBD1. Germline CDR1 and CDR2: GTSNPN and SVGIG (reference sequence). V shed 5 bases, J shed 5 bases, and the junction held 6 bases outside the gene matches. This CDR3 region has 14 residues. CDR3 sequence (DNA): TGTGCCTGGCTCCGGGACAGCGATAATTCACCCCTCCACTTT. Translating gives CAWLRDSDNSPLHF.

V and J are TRBV25-1 and TRBJ2-3, with D uncertain. The V and J ends lost 6 bases and 3 bases respectively, with 13 bases between them. CDR3 length: 14 residues. CDR1 and CDR2 (germline): MGHDK, SYGVNS. The CDR3 DNA sequence: TGTGCCAGCAGGTTAGGATACAGTACAGATACGCAGTATTTT. This gives the protein CASRLGYSTDTQYF.

The CDR3 nucleotides read TGTGCCAGCAGCCCCACAGGGCCTACTATGTACAATGAGCAGTTCTTC. Its translation: CASSPTGPTMYNEQFF. This sequence joins TRBV5-6 and TRBJ2-1, with D perhaps TRBD1 (6 bases). Germline assignment: CDR1 SGHDT and CDR2 YYEEEE. V lost 4 bases and J 4 bases, leaving 18 bases between the germline ends. The CDR3 covers 16 residues.

This sequence joins TRBV4-1 and TRBJ2-2; TRBD2 aligns across 7 bases. V shed 6 bases, J shed 6 bases, and the junction held 4 bases outside the gene matches. Germline assignment: CDR1 MGHRA and CDR2 YSYEKL. This CDR3 is 13 amino acids long. CDR3 DNA sequence: TGCGCCAGCAGTTACGGACTAGCCGGGGAGCTGTTTTTT. This translates into CASSYGLAGELFF.

The chain employs TRBV10-3 and TRBJ2-7, with D unresolved. CDR1 is ENHRY and CDR2 is SYGVKD in the germline V gene. Trimming left V 6 bases short and J 3 bases short, with 12 bases between. The CDR3 has 13 residues. The CDR3 DNA is TGTGCCATCAGGGACCAGCTGGACTACGAGCAGTACGTC. It encodes CAIRDQLDYEQYV.

V and J are TRBV5-6 and TRBJ2-3; 12 bases align to TRBD2. Looked up from germline, CDR1 is SGHDT and CDR2 is YYEEEE. J lost 0 bases, V lost 3 bases, and 5 bases had no gene match. The CDR3 sequence is 17 residues long. The CDR3 is CASSSWTSGVSTDTQYF. CDR3 DNA: TGTGCCAGCAGCTCCTGGACTAGCGGGGTTAGCACAGATACGCAGTATTTT.

V gene TRBV4-1 combines with J gene TRBJ2-7, with 10 bases aligning to TRBD1. CDR3 length: 17 amino acids. V gave up 3 bases and J gave up 3 bases; unmatched junction bases: 11. In germline, CDR1 is MGHRA, CDR2 YSYEKL. The CDR3, as DNA: TGCGCCAGCAGCCAGAAAGGACAGGGGGATTGGGACTACGAGCAGTACTTC. It encodes CASSQKGQGDWDYEQYF.

The rearrangement joins TRBV5-3 to TRBJ2-6; perhaps TRBD1 as D (5 bases). TRBV5-3 is designated an ORF whose function remains uncertain. The CDR3 is 17 amino acids. Trimming removed 4 bases from V and 1 base from J, with 15 bases in between. The CDR3 here is CARSLRRVVSGANVLTF. DNA for the CDR3: TGTGCCAGAAGCCTCCGCAGGGTCGTTTCTGGGGCCAACGTCCTGACTTTC.

The chain has TRBV7-9 and TRBJ1-1; D remains unclear. The CDR3 covers 12 residues. Germline V gives CDR1 SEHNR, CDR2 FQNEAQ (reference sequence). Trimming removed 5 bases at V and 10 bases at J, with 14 bases between. CDR3 residues: CASSLMAGGAFF. The CDR3 DNA follows: TGTGCCAGCAGCCTTATGGCCGGTGGAGCTTTCTTT.

V and J are TRBV27 and TRBJ2-2, with 11 bases that match TRBD2. Germline V gene sequence: CDR1 MNHEY, CDR2 SMNVEV (reference sequence). J gave up 0 bases and V 4 bases, and 10 bases lay outside the gene matches. The CDR3 runs to 19 residues. Here the CDR3 reads CASSSILAGGAPNTGELFF. The CDR3 DNA is TGTGCCAGCAGTTCCATTCTAGCGGGGGGCGCCCCGAACACCGGGGAGCTGTTTTTT.

This chain links TRBV19 with TRBJ2-2, with 9 bases aligning to TRBD1. The CDR3 spans 14 residues. V dropped 6 bases and J dropped 4; count of bases not matched to a gene: 3. Germline loops: CDR1 LNHDA, CDR2 SQIVND (reference sequence). The CDR3 bases are TGTGCCAGTAGCCGGACAGGGGTCACCGGGGAGCTGTTTTTT. It encodes CASSRTGVTGELFF. Supplemented by reference TRBV19 and TRBJ2-2, the full variable domain reads DGGITQSPKYLFRKEGQNVTLSCEQNLNHDAMYWYRQDPGQGLRLIYYSQIVNDFQKGDIAEGYSVSREKKESFPLTVTSAQKNPTAFYLCASSRTGVTGELFFGEGSRLTVL.